This record covers a single T cell receptor (beta chain). The germline gives CDR1 KGHSH, CDR2 LQKENI. V lost 1 base to trimming and J lost 8 bases, with 9 bases between them. The CDR3 is made up of 14 amino acids. The record originates from a study of tumor-infiltrating lymphocytes in oesophageal squamous cell carcinoma. TCRdb processed the PCR reads anew with MiXCR; each CDR3 protein has one entry. Among roughly 20,000 distinct CDR3 sequences, around two fifths were seen once, and the ten largest hold around two fifths. The chain employs TRBV18 and TRBJ1-6; no reliable D call. The receptor's source is a male donor with esophageal squamous cell carcinoma. Material for sequencing was esophageal tumor tissue. Here the CDR3 reads CASSPRTGDSPLHF. Here the CDR3 DNA reads TGTGCCAGCTCACCACGGACGGGAGATTCACCCCTCCACTTT.